This T cell receptor (beta chain) was obtained from a study of cytomegalovirus exposure and HLA in healthy donors. The study, taken as a whole, reports: A link between a missense DCLRE1C variant and TCR beta V- and J-gene trimming emerged from a later analysis. In a later analysis, an Asian-associated ancestry cluster reportedly showed fewer N-insertions than the approximately 610-donor mean.

In regard to this clone: Its antigen is not identified.

There are 14 residues in the CDR3. CDR1 and CDR2 from the germline V gene are ENHRY and SYGVKD. V shed 4 bases, J shed 5 bases, and the junction held 7 bases outside the gene matches. PCR amplification relied on 60 Vbeta primers (plus 13 Jbeta primers). Produced via immunoSEQ multiplex PCR; TCRdb's table is partial and in-frame only. The table lists more than 200,000 clones. This sequence was found in a woman in her 30s in good health and CMV-seropositive. The rearrangement links TRBV10-3 to TRBJ2-5, with 7 bases that match TRBD1. Sequencing was done on a sample of PBMCs. The CDR3 here is CAISGQGMSETQYF. As DNA, the CDR3 is TGTGCCATCAGTGGACAGGGTATGTCGGAGACCCAGTACTTC.